Presented here are 17 T cell receptor beta chains from one specimen sequenced in a study of a mutant IDH1 vaccine in newly diagnosed glioma. Their antigens remain unidentified. As for time point: week 35, safety follow-up. Vaccination comprised doses that each held 300 ug of mutant IDH1 20-mer peptide, plus topical imiquimod. Produced via immunoSEQ multiplex PCR; TCRdb's table is partial and in-frame only. The sample holds about 65,000 clones, 80% to 90% seen once. The input for sequencing was PBMCs, taken from a glioma patient whose treatment included an IDH1 peptide vaccine. The receptors derive from a man in his forties or fifties with glioma.

J is TRBJ2-3 and V is TRBV5-6; TRBD1 is a possible D gene (7 bases). Trimming took off 4 bases at V and 1 base at J, with 13 bases between the two ends. The CDR3 spans 15 residues. From germline, CDR1 is SGHDT and CDR2 YYEEEE. CDR3 residues: CASSRQGGGTDTQYF. The CDR3 DNA is TGTGCCAGCAGCCGACAGGGAGGCGGCACAGATACGCAGTATTTT.

The chain links TRBV11-2 to TRBJ2-1, with 10 bases matching TRBD2. Per germline, CDR1 SGHAT and CDR2 FQNNGV. J gave up 8 bases and V 0 bases, and 13 bases lay outside the gene matches. CDR3 length: 18 residues. In DNA, the CDR3 is TGTGCCAGCAGCTTAGATATCCGGACTAGCGGACCAAGGGATGAGCAGTTCTTC. This encodes CASSLDIRTSGPRDEQFF.

This clone has a handful of counts. The chain employs TRBV30 and TRBJ2-5, with 8 bases aligning to TRBD2. Trimming took 1 base from V and 5 from J; bases not matched to a gene: 0. Germline V gives CDR1 GTSNPN, CDR2 SVGIG (reference sequence). The CDR3 is made up of 12 amino acids. The CDR3 protein is CAWSAGGETQYF. The CDR3, as DNA: TGTGCCTGGAGTGCGGGGGGGGAGACCCAGTACTTC.

The rearrangement links TRBV19 to TRBJ2-3; 13 positions match TRBD2. CDR3 length equals 15 residues. CDR1 and CDR2 from the germline V gene are LNHDA and SQIVND (reference sequence). Losses at the gene ends were 8 bases for V and 1 base for J; bases not matched to a gene: 3. This CDR3 reads CASGTSGMGTDTQYF. CDR3 DNA sequence: TGTGCCAGTGGGACTAGCGGGATGGGCACAGATACGCAGTATTTT.

Only one count was recorded for this clone. V and J are TRBV7-2 and TRBJ2-3; 8 nucleotides align to TRBD2. Germline CDR1 is SGHTA and CDR2 is FQGNSA. V dropped 5 bases and J dropped 4; count of bases not matched to a gene: 5. This CDR3 has 14 amino acids. In DNA form, the CDR3 reads TGTGCCAGCAGCCGAGCGGGGGCATCAGATACGCAGTATTTT. This gives the protein CASSRAGASDTQYF.

V and J are TRBV7-2 and TRBJ2-1; TRBD1 agrees at 9 bases. CDR3 length: 16 amino acids. V gave up 4 bases and J gave up 1 base; unmatched junction bases: 5. Germline lookup yields CDR1 SGHTA and CDR2 FQGNSA. Here the CDR3 DNA reads TGTGCCAGCAGCTCGGACAGGGGAGTGTCCTACAATGAGCAGTTCTTC. It is translated as CASSSDRGVSYNEQFF. The full variable domain, its missing parts supplied by reference TRBV7-2 and TRBJ2-1, is GAGVSQSPSNKVTEKGKDVELRCDPISGHTALYWYRQSLGQGLEFLIYFQGNSAPDKSGLPSDRFSAERTGGSVSTLTIQRTQQEDSAVYLCASSSDRGVSYNEQFFGPGTRLTVL.

This sequence joins TRBV6-5 and TRBJ1-2; no firm D call. Germline V CDR1 and CDR2: MNHEY, SVGAGI. The CDR3 is 14 amino acids. V shed 6 bases and J shed 0 bases, with 11 bases lying between them. The CDR3 is CASSTTAPNYGYTF. As DNA, the CDR3 is TGTGCCAGCAGCACCACGGCACCTAACTATGGCTACACCTTC.

The chain links TRBV28 to TRBJ1-5, with D possibly matching TRBD1 (5 bases). This CDR3 contains 17 residues. CDR1 MDHEN and CDR2 SYDVKM come from the germline V gene. Trimming removed 7 bases from V and 7 bases from J, with 26 bases in between. The CDR3 DNA reads TGTGCCAGCACCCCTCTTGGGGCGAACAGGCGGTGGCAGCCCCAGCATTTT. Its translation is CASTPLGANRRWQPQHF.

The rearrangement uses TRBV6-5 and TRBJ1-3; D unresolved. This CDR3 spans 12 amino acids. Germline V gives CDR1 MNHEY, CDR2 SVGAGI. Trimming pared 7 bases from V and 4 bases from J, leaving 8 bases between. The CDR3 is CASIMDGNTIYF. The CDR3 bases are TGTGCCAGCATCATGGACGGAAACACCATATATTTT.

V gene TRBV19 combines with J gene TRBJ2-1, with unresolved D. From germline, CDR1 is LNHDA and CDR2 SQIVND (reference sequence). CDR3 length: 13 amino acids. With 5 bases removed from V and 4 bases from J, the gap between germline ends came to 9 bases. The CDR3 nucleotides read TGTGCCAGTAGTTTCGGCTTATACAATGAGCAGTTCTTC. It is translated as CASSFGLYNEQFF.

The chain links TRBV5-1 to TRBJ2-2; tentative D call: TRBD2 (5 bases). The CDR3 totals 14 residues. V was trimmed by 0 bases and J by 6 bases, leaving 9 bases between them. From germline, CDR1 is SGHRS and CDR2 YFSETQ. Written as DNA, the CDR3 is TGCGCCAGCAGCTTGGCGGCGGGTTCCGGGGAGCTGTTTTTT. Residues: CASSLAAGSGELFF.

V usage is TRBV4-1 and J usage is TRBJ1-2; tentatively, D is TRBD1 (5 bases). The CDR3 sequence is 14 residues long. V shed 0 bases and J shed 7 bases, with 12 bases lying between them. Germline V gives CDR1 MGHRA, CDR2 YSYEKL. The CDR3 region is CASSQDGLGVGYTF. CDR3 in DNA: TGCGCCAGCAGCCAAGACGGACTAGGGGTTGGCTACACCTTC.

The V and J genes are TRBV4-3 and TRBJ1-1; no clear D. This CDR3 comprises 13 residues. The germline V gene encodes CDR1 LGHNA and CDR2 YSLEER. The germline V and J ends were trimmed by 0 bases and 8 bases, with 10 bases remaining between them. The CDR3 coding sequence is TGCGCCAGCAGCCAAGAGGAAGGAAACGAAGCTTTCTTT. Translated: CASSQEEGNEAFF.

V is TRBV7-9 and J is TRBJ2-5; 8 nucleotides align to TRBD1. V trimming: 5 bases; J trimming: 2 bases; junction bases outside the gene matches: 1. This CDR3 region has 13 residues. Germline V gives CDR1 SEHNR, CDR2 FQNEAQ (reference sequence). The DNA of the CDR3 is TGTGCCAGCAGCCGGGACAGGCAAGAGACCCAGTACTTC. Translated, it gives CASSRDRQETQYF.

The CDR3 nucleotides are TGTGCCAGCAGCCAGGGGGGTAGCACAGATACGCAGTATTTT. The encoded protein is CASSQGGSTDTQYF. The J gene is TRBJ2-3, the V gene TRBV7-2; possibly TRBD1 for D (7 bases). V lost 5 bases and J 0 bases, leaving 9 bases between the germline ends. This CDR3 comprises 14 residues. CDR1 and CDR2 (germline): SGHTA, FQGNSA.

The chain recombines TRBV5-1 with TRBJ2-7; 9 nucleotides line up with TRBD1. Germline trimming cut 0 bases from V and 2 bases from J; bases unmatched to any gene: 3. CDR1 is SGHRS and CDR2 is YFSETQ in the germline V gene. The CDR3 loop spans 15 amino acids. The CDR3 sequence is CASSLGDRVTYEQYF. The CDR3 DNA reads TGCGCCAGCAGCTTGGGGGACAGGGTGACCTACGAGCAGTACTTC.

This clone has a handful of counts. This sequence joins TRBV4-1 and TRBJ2-7; TRBD2 matches at 7 bases. The CDR3 is made up of 16 amino acids. Germline values: CDR1 MGHRA, CDR2 YSYEKL. Germline trimming cut 2 bases from V and 5 bases from J; bases unmatched to any gene: 12. Here the CDR3 DNA reads TGCGCCAGCAGCCAACTTCTGAAGGGAGGGCCGGACGAGCAGTACTTC. It translates to CASSQLLKGGPDEQYF.